The TCR beta chain under discussion was sequenced for a study of blood T cell repertoires in COVID-19. The protocol was immunoSEQ multiplex PCR, while the TCRdb copy is restricted to in-frame clones and leaves out a portion. The sample includes about 480,000 clones, around 89% of them seen just once. CDR3 size: 14 residues. V was clipped by 4 bases and J by 4 bases; unmatched bases: 7. The germline V gene encodes CDR1 SGHNT and CDR2 YYREEE (reference sequence). This clonotype was obtained from a woman aged 40 to 50 who had recovered from COVID-19. Sequencing input: PBMCs or T cells enriched from blood (not recorded which). The chain is built from TRBV5-4 and TRBJ1-2, with 7 bases that match TRBD1. The chain's CDR3 is CASSGPGQLYGYTF. The CDR3 coding sequence is TGTGCCAGCAGCGGCCCGGGACAGCTCTATGGCTACACCTTC.